These 17 T cell receptor beta chains share one sample of origin, sequenced in a study of cytomegalovirus exposure and HLA in healthy donors. Both 60 Vbeta primers and 13 Jbeta primers went into the PCR. The table came from immunoSEQ multiplex PCR; TCRdb's copy has only in-frame clones and leaves some out. Here the sample table reports approximately 150,000 clones. The sequenced sample consisted of PBMCs. These receptors were taken from a male donor in good health and CMV-seronegative.

The V call is TRBV5-6, the J call TRBJ1-1, with 7 bases fitting TRBD1. The CDR3 extends over 15 amino acids. Germline CDR1 reads SGHDT; CDR2 reads YYEEEE. Losses at the gene ends were 5 bases for V and 5 bases for J; bases not matched to a gene: 12. The CDR3 DNA reads TGTGCCAGCAGTTTCACAGGGGTAGGGAATACTGAAGCTTTCTTT. As protein: CASSFTGVGNTEAFF.

The chain couples TRBV5-6 to TRBJ2-7; D gene unclear. This CDR3 comprises 14 residues. Germline V gene sequence: CDR1 SGHDT, CDR2 YYEEEE. V gave up 4 bases and J gave up 0 bases, with 11 bases separating them. As DNA, the CDR3 is TGTGCCAGCAGCCCCAGGCAGAGCTCCTACGAGCAGTACTTC. This sequence encodes CASSPRQSSYEQYF.

V usage is TRBV19 and J usage is TRBJ2-4; weak D call: TRBD1 (5 bases). Trimming removed 5 bases at V and 3 bases at J, with 17 bases between. CDR3 length equals 16 residues. From germline, CDR1 is LNHDA and CDR2 SQIVND (reference sequence). The CDR3: CASSHPPRQGKNIQYF. CDR3 DNA: TGTGCCAGTAGTCACCCTCCAAGGCAGGGCAAAAACATTCAGTACTTC.

CDR3 sequence (DNA): TGTGCCAGCAGCCAAGAGGGGGGGGCCATTCAGTACTTC. Its protein product is CASSQEGGAIQYF. V is TRBV4-2 and J is TRBJ2-4, with a tentative D call TRBD2 (7 bases). V lost 0 bases and J 9 bases, leaving 9 bases between the germline ends. CDR1 is LGHNA and CDR2 is YNFKEQ in the germline V gene. CDR3 length: 13 amino acids.

The chain employs TRBV9 and TRBJ1-5; D might be TRBD1 (5 bases). This CDR3 spans 16 amino acids. Germline CDR1 reads SGDLS; CDR2 reads YYNGEE. With 4 bases removed from V and 0 bases from J, the gap between germline ends came to 14 bases. As DNA, the CDR3 is TGTGCCAGCAGCCCGGGGGATCATCGTAGCAATCAGCCCCAGCATTTT. As protein: CASSPGDHRSNQPQHF.

The chain links TRBV27 to TRBJ2-7; 9 bases are a match to TRBD1. Germline V CDR1 and CDR2: MNHEY, SMNVEV (reference sequence). This CDR3 contains 16 residues. J gave up 5 bases and V 7 bases, and 15 bases lay outside the gene matches. The CDR3 loop reads CASTTFPRTGVDEQYF. In nucleotides, the CDR3 is TGTGCCAGCACCACCTTTCCGAGGACAGGGGTGGACGAGCAGTACTTC.

CDR3 sequence reads: CASSPGGNTEAFF. CDR3 sequence (DNA): TGTGCCAGTAGTCCCGGCGGGAACACTGAAGCTTTCTTT. The chain uses TRBV19 and TRBJ1-1, with D unclear. Trimming shortened V by 5 bases and J by 1 base, and 8 bases separated the two germline ends. Germline lookup yields CDR1 LNHDA and CDR2 SQIVND (reference sequence). The CDR3 is made up of 13 amino acids.

The gene calls are TRBV6-1 and TRBJ2-7, with TRBD1 matching 7 bases. The germline CDR1 and CDR2 sequences are MNHNS and SASEGT. This CDR3 region has 14 residues. Losses at the gene ends were 9 bases for V and 3 bases for J; bases not matched to a gene: 11. The CDR3 is CASRSGQWNYEQYF. CDR3 sequence (DNA): TGTGCCAGTCGCTCGGGACAGTGGAACTACGAGCAGTACTTC.

The chain recombines TRBV28 with TRBJ2-2; the match to TRBD1 covers 10 bases. Germline V CDR1 and CDR2: MDHEN, SYDVKM. Germline trimming cut 3 bases from V and 5 bases from J; bases unmatched to any gene: 3. This CDR3 contains 15 residues. CDR3 in amino acids: CASSFDRGRTGELFF. The CDR3 DNA reads as TGTGCCAGCAGTTTTGACAGGGGGCGAACCGGGGAGCTGTTTTTT.

The chain uses TRBV6-6 and TRBJ1-5, with unresolved D. The length of the CDR3 is 14 residues. Germline assignment: CDR1 MNHNY and CDR2 SVGAGI (reference sequence). V gave up 4 bases and J gave up 6 bases, with 13 bases separating them. The CDR3 protein is CASSSWEESQPQHF. The CDR3 coding sequence is TGTGCCAGCAGTTCGTGGGAGGAGAGTCAGCCCCAGCATTTT.

The J gene is TRBJ2-5, the V gene TRBV19, with D possibly being TRBD1 (5 bases). CDR1 and CDR2 from the germline V gene are LNHDA and SQIVND (reference sequence). V was cut by 5 bases and J by 4 bases, with 11 bases left in between. This CDR3 contains 13 residues. The CDR3 loop reads CASSPTTVETQYF. The CDR3 nucleotides are TGTGCCAGTAGTCCCACGACAGTAGAGACCCAGTACTTC.

The rearrangement joins TRBV6-5 to TRBJ1-2, with D possibly matching TRBD1 (6 bases). This CDR3 is 15 amino acids long. V was trimmed by 6 bases and J by 4 bases, leaving 18 bases between them. The V gene's germline CDR1 is MNHEY and CDR2 SVGAGI. The CDR3 bases are TGTGCCAGCAGGGGGGCAGGTCAACTGGGCTATGGCTACACCTTC. It yields the protein CASRGAGQLGYGYTF.

The chain recombines TRBV29-1 with TRBJ1-1; D not resolved. The CDR3 has 14 residues. The germline gives CDR1 SQVTM, CDR2 ANQGSEA. V was cut by 4 bases and J by 0 bases, with 12 bases left in between. This CDR3 reads CSVVRLKMNTEAFF. In nucleotides, the CDR3 is TGCAGCGTTGTGCGCCTCAAGATGAACACTGAAGCTTTCTTT.

The chain couples TRBV9 to TRBJ1-1; D might be TRBD1 (5 bases). Germline V lookup: CDR1 SGDLS, CDR2 YYNGEE. The length of the CDR3 is 14 residues. Trimming shortened V by 4 bases and J by 11 bases, and 21 bases separated the two germline ends. The DNA for the CDR3 is TGTGCCAGCAGCACAGGACATCTCGACGGGGGGGCTTTCTTT. Encoded protein: CASSTGHLDGGAFF.

The genes are TRBV4-3 and TRBJ1-2, with D hard to call. This CDR3 is built from 14 residues. Trimming pared 0 bases from V and 0 bases from J, leaving 5 bases between. The germline CDR1 and CDR2 sequences are LGHNA and YSLEER. The CDR3 coding sequence is TGCGCCAGCAGCCAAGAACCGGCTAACTATGGCTACACCTTC. Translation gives CASSQEPANYGYTF.

The chain has TRBV7-2 and TRBJ2-7; D is unresolved. Trimming stripped 1 base from V and 2 bases from J, with 12 bases between. This CDR3 contains 15 residues. The germline V gene encodes CDR1 SGHTA and CDR2 FQGNSA. The CDR3 reads CASSLEVTPTYEQYF. The CDR3, as DNA: TGTGCCAGCAGCTTAGAAGTGACACCAACCTACGAGCAGTACTTC. The full variable domain, completed using reference TRBV7-2 and TRBJ2-7, is GAGVSQSPSNKVTEKGKDVELRCDPISGHTALYWYRQSLGQGLEFLIYFQGNSAPDKSGLPSDRFSAERTGGSVSTLTIQRTQQEDSAVYLCASSLEVTPTYEQYFGPGTRLTVT.

This chain joins TRBV5-4 and TRBJ2-3; tentative D call: TRBD2 (6 bases). V lost 4 bases and J lost 0, with 9 bases in between. CDR1 is SGHNT and CDR2 is YYREEE in the germline V gene (reference sequence). The CDR3 extends over 14 amino acids. CDR3 nucleotide sequence: TGTGCCAGCAGCGACAGCGGGAGCACAGATACGCAGTATTTT. This codes for CASSDSGSTDTQYF. The full variable domain, in which reference TRBV5-4 and TRBJ2-3 provide the parts outside the CDR3, is ETGVTQSPTHLIKTRGQQVTLRCSSQSGHNTVSWYQQALGQGPQFIFQYYREEENGRGNFPPRFSGLQFPNYSSELNVNALELDDSALYLCASSDSGSTDTQYFGPGTRLTVL.